The 6 T cell receptor beta chains below come from one sample, sequenced in a study of response to subunit inactivated influenza vaccine. TCRdb ran MiXCR on the RT-PCR reads and lists one entry per CDR3 protein. Here the sample spans about 170,000 distinct CDR3 sequences, roughly 10% being singletons. The sample in question was CD8+ T cells sorted from PBMCs, obtained less than 30 months after vaccination. The receptors here all came from a man between 50 and 75 years old who received an inactivated influenza vaccine.

CDR3 in DNA: TGTGCCAGCAGCCGGGACAGCGGCTACGAGCAGTACTTC. Its translation is CASSRDSGYEQYF. The V and J genes are TRBV28 and TRBJ2-7, with 7 nucleotides matching TRBD1. Germline CDR1 is MDHEN and CDR2 is SYDVKM. With V trimmed by 6 bases and J by 3 bases, 5 bases remained unmatched. CDR3 length: 13 residues. Full variable domain (missing parts from reference TRBV28 and TRBJ2-7): DVKVTQSSRYLVKRTGEKVFLECVQDMDHENMFWYRQDPGLGLRLIYFSYDVKMKEKGDIPEGYSVSREKKERFSLILESASTNQTSMYLCASSRDSGYEQYFGPGTRLTVT.

This chain links TRBV20-1 with TRBJ1-5; D might be TRBD1 (5 bases). The V end was cut by 2 bases, the J end by 5 bases, with 13 bases between. Germline V gene sequence: CDR1 DFQATT, CDR2 SNEGSKA (reference sequence). There are 14 residues in the CDR3. The CDR3 loop reads CSARYVEGHQPQHF. Here the CDR3 DNA reads TGCAGTGCTAGATATGTAGAGGGGCATCAGCCCCAGCATTTT.

The V and J genes are TRBV28 and TRBJ2-5; the match to TRBD1 covers 10 bases. The CDR3 length is 13 residues. CDR1 is MDHEN and CDR2 is SYDVKM in the germline V gene. The trim removed 5 bases at V and 5 bases at J, leaving 2 bases unmatched. CDR3 in DNA: TGTGCCAGCAGTCCGGGACAGGGGGAGACCCAGTACTTC. This translates into CASSPGQGETQYF.

The chain recombines TRBV29-1 with TRBJ2-5, with 15 bases lining up with TRBD2. Germline CDR1 and CDR2: SQVTM and ANQGSEA. V lost 5 bases, J lost 4 bases, and 5 bases stayed unmatched. The CDR3 length is 15 residues. For the CDR3, the DNA is TGCAGCGTTCTTGGGACTAGCGGGGGGATAGAGACCCAGTACTTC. Translating gives CSVLGTSGGIETQYF. The full variable domain, in which reference TRBV29-1 and TRBJ2-5 provide the parts outside the CDR3, is SAVISQKPSRDICQRGTSLTIQCQVDSQVTMMFWYRQQPGQSLTLIATANQGSEATYESGFVIDKFPISRPNLTFSTLTVSNMSPEDSSIYLCSVLGTSGGIETQYFGPGTRLLVL.

The chain couples TRBV25-1 to TRBJ2-5; D possibly corresponds to TRBD2 (5 bases). Trimming removed 0 bases at V and 4 bases at J, with 9 bases between. The CDR3 runs to 14 residues. Looked up from germline, CDR1 is MGHDK and CDR2 is SYGVNS. CDR3 loop: CASSEYGGAETQYF. CDR3 DNA sequence: TGTGCCAGCAGTGAATATGGAGGAGCAGAGACCCAGTACTTC.

V usage is TRBV10-1 and J usage is TRBJ2-3; 7 bases map to TRBD1. This CDR3 contains 14 residues. Germline V CDR1 and CDR2: WNHNN, SYGVQD (reference sequence). The ends lost 2 bases at V and 2 bases at J; junction bases unmatched: 1. The chain's CDR3 is CASSEDRVTDTQYF. The DNA for the CDR3 is TGCGCCAGCAGTGAGGACAGGGTCACAGATACGCAGTATTTT.